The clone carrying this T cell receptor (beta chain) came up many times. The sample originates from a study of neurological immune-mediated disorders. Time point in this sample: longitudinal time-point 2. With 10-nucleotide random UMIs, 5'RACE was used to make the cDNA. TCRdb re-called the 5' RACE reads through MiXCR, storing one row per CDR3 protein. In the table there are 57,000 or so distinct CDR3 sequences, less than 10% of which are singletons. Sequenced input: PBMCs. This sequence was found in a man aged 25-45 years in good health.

The CDR3 here is CASSSHPGGGTDTQYF. The DNA of the CDR3 is TGTGCCAGCAGTTCCCACCCCGGGGGCGGAACAGATACGCAGTATTTT. The chain combines TRBV28 with TRBJ2-3; D may match TRBD1 or TRBD2 (6 bases each). Trimming shortened V by 4 bases and J by 3 bases, and 17 bases separated the two germline ends. Germline CDR1 and CDR2: MDHEN and SYDVKM. CDR3 length: 16 amino acids.